This T cell receptor beta chain originates from a study of blood T cell repertoires in COVID-19. In the study overall: PBMCs, B-cell-depleted T cells, or T cells were the source of the cDNA or gDNA that made up the material.

TCRdb keeps only in-frame clones here, not all; method: immunoSEQ multiplex PCR. The sample has 75,000 to 90,000 clones, around four fifths seen once. The sequenced material came from peripheral blood. The clonotype originates from a man older than 75 with active or convalescent COVID-19.

CDR3 in amino acids: CASSPLLGRDSGNTIYF. For the CDR3, the DNA is TGTGCCAGCTCACCACTGCTCGGGCGGGACTCTGGAAACACCATATATTTT. The rearrangement uses TRBV18 and TRBJ1-3; no reliable D call. V shed 1 base and J shed 0 bases, with 13 bases lying between them. The CDR3 runs 17 residues. CDR1 KGHSH and CDR2 LQKENI come from the germline V gene.